This T cell receptor (beta chain) stems from a study of blood T cell repertoires in COVID-19. Study summary: Sources were T cells, B-cell-depleted T cells, or PBMCs; the material itself was cDNA or gDNA.

Only in-frame clones appear in the TCRdb table, and some are missing; sequencing was by immunoSEQ multiplex PCR. The repertoire holds 350,000 to 400,000 clones, with under 90% as singletons. Germline CDR1 is MNHEY and CDR2 is SVGAGI. V was pared by 6 bases and J by 7 bases, with 16 bases between. This CDR3 contains 13 residues. This chain connects TRBV6-5 to TRBJ2-7, with D possibly matching TRBD2 (7 bases). Sequenced input: PBMCs or T cells enriched from blood (not recorded which). The sequence was obtained from a woman in her 30s who had recovered from COVID-19. CDR3 in amino acids: CASRPGEGGEQYF. The CDR3 bases are TGTGCCAGCAGACCCGGTGAGGGGGGGGAGCAGTACTTC.